This T cell receptor (beta chain) derives from a study of T cell responses to AZD1222 COVID-19 vaccine. On the study more broadly: Some second doses came at about 4 weeks and others at about 12 weeks; these were pooled.

Turning to this clone: Antigen: not known.

The CDR3 is made up of 14 amino acids. CDR1 SGDLS and CDR2 YYNGEE come from the germline V gene. Between the trimmed V and J ends, which lost 0 bases and 4 bases, there was a span of 8 bases. Repertoires were generated with immunoSEQ multiplex PCR, while TCRdb's copy carries only in-frame clones and drops some. This sample has just over 80,000 clones, with 85% to 90% found just once. Study-level points and caveats: Reportedly, nearly half the spike-specific TCRs target unmutated variant regions. Spike-wide coverage was observed for vaccine-associated CD4 TCRs, with dominant responses at 160-218 and 743-854. Receipt of two AZD1222 doses was followed by a rise in Spike-specific TCR breadth and depth.

The material was peripheral blood, obtained on day 0 of AZD1222 vaccination. The chain combines TRBV9 with TRBJ2-1; D possibly uses TRBD1 or TRBD2 (6 bases each). The TCR sequence derives from an adult in good health. The CDR3 here is CASSVAGAYNEQFF. CDR3 nucleotide sequence: TGTGCCAGCAGCGTAGCGGGGGCGTACAATGAGCAGTTCTTC.